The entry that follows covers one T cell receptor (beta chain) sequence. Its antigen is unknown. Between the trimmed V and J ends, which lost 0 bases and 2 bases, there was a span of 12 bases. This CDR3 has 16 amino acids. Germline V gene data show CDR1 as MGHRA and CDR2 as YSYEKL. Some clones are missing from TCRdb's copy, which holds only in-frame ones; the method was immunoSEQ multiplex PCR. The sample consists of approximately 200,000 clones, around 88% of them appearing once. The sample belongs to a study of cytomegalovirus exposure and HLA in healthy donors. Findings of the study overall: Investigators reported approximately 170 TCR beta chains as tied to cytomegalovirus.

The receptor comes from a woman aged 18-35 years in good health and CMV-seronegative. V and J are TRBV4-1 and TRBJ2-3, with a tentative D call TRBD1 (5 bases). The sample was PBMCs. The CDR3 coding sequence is TGCGCCAGCAGCCAAGATATCCAGGGAAACACAGATACGCAGTATTTT. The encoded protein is CASSQDIQGNTDTQYF.